This T cell receptor (beta chain) was sequenced in a study of blood T cell repertoires in COVID-19. This clone was counted between two and nine times. TCRdb's table, derived via immunoSEQ multiplex PCR, lists solely in-frame clones and lacks some. This table holds fewer than 80,000 clones, roughly 90% found once. Germline-derived CDR1 and CDR2 are MNHNS and SASEGT. Unmatched junction bases numbered 8, after V lost 3 bases and J lost 1 base. The CDR3 has 16 residues. The rearrangement links TRBV6-1 to TRBJ1-1; 7 positions match TRBD1. The sequence derives from a man between 25 and 39 years old with acute or convalescent COVID-19. Sequencing was carried out using peripheral blood. The CDR3 DNA reads TGTGCCAGCAGTGATTATAGCAGGACAGGGAACACTGAAGCTTTCTTT. This codes for CASSDYSRTGNTEAFF.